The clone carrying this T cell receptor beta chain occurred many times. What it binds is unknown. These data belong to a study of neurological immune-mediated disorders. By 5'RACE with 10-nucleotide random UMIs, the cDNA was made. From the 5' RACE reads, TCRdb called clonotypes with MiXCR, one entry per CDR3 protein. The repertoire consists of about 52,000 distinct CDR3 sequences, with around 3.5% occurring once and the leading ten covering 6.5%. V lost 0 bases to trimming and J lost 7 bases; unmatched junction nucleotides: 6. Germline V gene data show CDR1 as MGHRA and CDR2 as YSYEKL. The CDR3 contains 16 residues. For the unsorted libraries, 2 million PBMCs stored at -80 C served as input. General observations from the study: According to phylogenetic grouping, one related-CDR3 cluster, a possible signature, contained the repertoires of 18 of 34 multiple sclerosis patients.

This receptor was identified in a man between 60 and 75 years old with multiple sclerosis. J is TRBJ1-4 and V is TRBV4-1, with TRBD1 identical over 9 bases. Source material: PBMCs. CDR3 sequence reads: CASSQEPGTGSEKLFF. The CDR3 coding sequence is TGCGCCAGCAGCCAAGAACCGGGGACAGGGTCTGAAAAACTGTTTTTT.